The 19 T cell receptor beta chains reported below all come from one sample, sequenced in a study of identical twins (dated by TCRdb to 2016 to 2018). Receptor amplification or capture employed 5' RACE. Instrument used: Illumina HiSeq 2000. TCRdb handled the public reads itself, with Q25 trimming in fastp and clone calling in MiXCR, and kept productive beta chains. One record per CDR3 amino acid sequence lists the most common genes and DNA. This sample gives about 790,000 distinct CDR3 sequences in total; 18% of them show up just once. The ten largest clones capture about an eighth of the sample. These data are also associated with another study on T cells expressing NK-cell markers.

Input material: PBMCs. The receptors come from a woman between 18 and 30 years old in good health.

The CDR3 sequence is CASGFGADEQFF. CDR3 nucleotides: TGTGCCAGCGGATTCGGCGCAGATGAGCAGTTCTTC. This chain uses TRBV27 with TRBJ2-1; D is unresolved. Germline V CDR1 and CDR2: MNHEY, SMNVEV (reference sequence). V was trimmed by 8 bases and J by 8 bases, leaving 13 bases between them. This CDR3 spans 12 amino acids.

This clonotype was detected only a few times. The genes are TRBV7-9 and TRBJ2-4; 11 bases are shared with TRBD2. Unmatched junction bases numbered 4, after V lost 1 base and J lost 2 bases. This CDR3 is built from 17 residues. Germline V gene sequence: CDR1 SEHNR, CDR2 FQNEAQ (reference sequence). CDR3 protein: CASSLDSGGATKNIQYF. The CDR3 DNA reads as TGTGCCAGCAGCTTAGATAGCGGGGGGGCAACCAAAAACATTCAGTACTTC.

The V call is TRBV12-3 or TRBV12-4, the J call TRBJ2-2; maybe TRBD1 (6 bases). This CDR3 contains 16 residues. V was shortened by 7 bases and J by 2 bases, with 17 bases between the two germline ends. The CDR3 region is CASKTRTELNTGELFF. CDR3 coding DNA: TGTGCCAGCAAAACGCGGACAGAACTTAACACCGGGGAGCTGTTTTTT.

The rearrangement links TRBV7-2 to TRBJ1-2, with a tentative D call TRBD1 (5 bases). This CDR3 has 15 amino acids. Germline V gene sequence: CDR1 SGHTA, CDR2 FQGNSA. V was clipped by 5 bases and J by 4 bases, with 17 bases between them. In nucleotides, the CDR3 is TGTGCCAGCAGCCCAAGGGCGCGACAGACCTATGGCTACACCTTC. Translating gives CASSPRARQTYGYTF.

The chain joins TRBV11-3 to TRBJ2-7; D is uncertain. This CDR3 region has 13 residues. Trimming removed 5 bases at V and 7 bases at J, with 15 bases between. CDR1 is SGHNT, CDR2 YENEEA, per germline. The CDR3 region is CASSPVGGVEQYF. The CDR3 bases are TGTGCCAGCAGCCCCGTGGGCGGAGTGGAGCAGTACTTC.

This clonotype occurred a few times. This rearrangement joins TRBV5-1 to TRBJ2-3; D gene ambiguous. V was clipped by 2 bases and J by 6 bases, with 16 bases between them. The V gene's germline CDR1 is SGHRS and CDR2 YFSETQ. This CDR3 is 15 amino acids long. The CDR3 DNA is TGCGCCAGCAGCTTATCGGCGCGAGGATGGGATACGCAGTATTTT. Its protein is CASSLSARGWDTQYF.

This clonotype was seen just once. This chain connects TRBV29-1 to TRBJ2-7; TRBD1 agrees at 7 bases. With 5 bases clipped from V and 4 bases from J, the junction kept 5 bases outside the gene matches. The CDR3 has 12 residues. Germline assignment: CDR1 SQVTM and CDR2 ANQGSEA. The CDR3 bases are TGCAGCGTTAGGGACAGAGTGTACGAGCAGTACTTC. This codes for CSVRDRVYEQYF.

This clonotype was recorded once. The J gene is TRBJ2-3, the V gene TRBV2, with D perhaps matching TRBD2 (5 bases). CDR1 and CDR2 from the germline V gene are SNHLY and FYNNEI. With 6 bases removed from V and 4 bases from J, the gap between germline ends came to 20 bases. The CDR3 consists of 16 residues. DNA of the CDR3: TGTGCCAGCAGCCCCTTTGAGGACTCGGAGGCAGATACGCAGTATTTT. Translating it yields CASSPFEDSEADTQYF.

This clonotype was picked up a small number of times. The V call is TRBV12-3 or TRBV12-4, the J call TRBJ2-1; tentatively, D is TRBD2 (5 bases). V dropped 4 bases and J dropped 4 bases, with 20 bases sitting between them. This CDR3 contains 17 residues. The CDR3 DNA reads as TGTGCCAGCAGTTCCTCAGGACTGATTAGTTGGTACAATGAGCAGTTCTTC. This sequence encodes CASSSSGLISWYNEQFF.

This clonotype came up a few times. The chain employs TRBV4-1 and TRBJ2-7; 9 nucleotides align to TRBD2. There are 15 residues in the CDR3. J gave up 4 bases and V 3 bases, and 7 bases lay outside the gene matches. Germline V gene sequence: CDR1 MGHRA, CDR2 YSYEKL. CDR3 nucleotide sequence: TGCGCCAGCAGCCACCCCGGCGGGGGGGCATACGAGCAGTACTTC. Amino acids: CASSHPGGGAYEQYF.

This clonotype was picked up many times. CDR3 residues: CASSLAGGYHFAEAFF. DNA of the CDR3: TGTGCCAGCAGCCTCGCCGGGGGGTACCACTTCGCTGAAGCTTTCTTT. The chain is built from TRBV12-3 or TRBV12-4 and TRBJ1-1; maybe TRBD1 (5 bases). CDR3 length: 16 amino acids. The V end was cut by 6 bases, the J end by 6 bases, with 23 bases between.

The CDR3 is CASSGTGHTEAFF. The DNA for the CDR3 is TGTGCCAGCAGTGGGACAGGCCACACTGAAGCTTTCTTT. The genes are TRBV7-2 and TRBJ1-1; 8 bases map to TRBD1. V trimming: 6 bases; J trimming: 3 bases; junction bases outside the gene matches: 3. The CDR3 spans 13 residues. The germline CDR1 and CDR2 sequences are SGHTA and FQGNSA. The variable domain in full, with the rest retrieved from reference TRBV7-2 and TRBJ1-1, is GAGVSQSPSNKVTEKGKDVELRCDPISGHTALYWYRQSLGQGLEFLIYFQGNSAPDKSGLPSDRFSAERTGGSVSTLTIQRTQQEDSAVYLCASSGTGHTEAFFGQGTRLTVV.

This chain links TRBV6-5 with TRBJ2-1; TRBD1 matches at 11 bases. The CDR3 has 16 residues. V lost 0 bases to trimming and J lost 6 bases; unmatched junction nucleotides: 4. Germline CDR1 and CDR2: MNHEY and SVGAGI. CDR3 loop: CASSYSGTGGRNEQFF. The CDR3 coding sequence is TGTGCCAGCAGTTACTCCGGGACAGGGGGGCGCAATGAGCAGTTCTTC.

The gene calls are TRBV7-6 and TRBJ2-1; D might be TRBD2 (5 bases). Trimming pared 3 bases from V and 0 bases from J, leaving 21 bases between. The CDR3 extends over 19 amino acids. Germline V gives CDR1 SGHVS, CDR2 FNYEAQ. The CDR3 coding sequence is TGTGCCAGCAGCTTTCCGTTAGATGTCGGGGAGAGCTCCTACAATGAGCAGTTCTTC. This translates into CASSFPLDVGESSYNEQFF.

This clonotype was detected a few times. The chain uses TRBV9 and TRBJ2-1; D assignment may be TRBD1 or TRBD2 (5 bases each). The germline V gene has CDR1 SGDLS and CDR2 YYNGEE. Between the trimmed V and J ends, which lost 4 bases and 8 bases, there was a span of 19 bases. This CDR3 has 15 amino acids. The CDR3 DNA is TGTGCCAGCAGCCCCGGGGAAGTACTCAGGGATGAGCAGTTCTTC. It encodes CASSPGEVLRDEQFF.

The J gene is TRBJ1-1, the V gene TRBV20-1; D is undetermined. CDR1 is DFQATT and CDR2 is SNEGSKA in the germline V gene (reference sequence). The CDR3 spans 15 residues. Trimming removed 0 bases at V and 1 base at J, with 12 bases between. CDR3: CSARDPRNENTEAFF. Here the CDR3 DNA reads TGCAGTGCTAGAGACCCCCGGAACGAGAACACTGAAGCTTTCTTT.

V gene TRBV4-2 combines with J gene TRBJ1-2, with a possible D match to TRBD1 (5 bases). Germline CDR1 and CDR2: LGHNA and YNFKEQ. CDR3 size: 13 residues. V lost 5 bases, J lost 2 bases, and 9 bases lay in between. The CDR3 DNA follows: TGTGCCAGCAGCGGGACGGCGAACTATGGCTACACCTTC. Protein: CASSGTANYGYTF.

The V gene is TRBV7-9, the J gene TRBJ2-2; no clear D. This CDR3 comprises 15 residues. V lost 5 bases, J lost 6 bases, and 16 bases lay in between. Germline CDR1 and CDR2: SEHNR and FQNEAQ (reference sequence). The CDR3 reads CASSPAIGRAGELFF. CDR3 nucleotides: TGTGCCAGCAGCCCGGCGATCGGCCGTGCCGGGGAGCTGTTTTTT.

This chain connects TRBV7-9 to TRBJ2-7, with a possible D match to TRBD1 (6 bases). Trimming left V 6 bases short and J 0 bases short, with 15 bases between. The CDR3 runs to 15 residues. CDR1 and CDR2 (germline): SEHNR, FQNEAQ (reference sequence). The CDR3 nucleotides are TGTGCCAGCAGACATGACAGGACCTTCTCCTACGAGCAGTACTTC. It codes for CASRHDRTFSYEQYF.